Reported below is one T cell receptor beta chain. Its antigen is not known. The entry originates in a study of shared clonotypes between healthy human individuals. The CDR3 loop spans 13 amino acids. CDR1 SGHTA and CDR2 FQGNSA come from the germline V gene. V lost 6 bases and J 5 bases, leaving 11 bases between the germline ends. Study results and limitations: Sequencing depth was a factor that was expected to affect clonotype sharing among donors. Shared clonotypes across all four donors exceeded non-shared ones in generation probability.

Sequencing used immunoSEQ multiplex PCR; TCRdb keeps in-frame clones, though not all of them. This sample has about 2.4 million clones, with 80% to 95% found just once. The source of this sequence is a man between 18 and 35 years old in good health. Some clones in this sample may be carry-over from other donors' samples. The sample was naive CD4+ T cells from PBMCs. Subset of the sample: CD45RA+ positively selected. The chain uses TRBV7-2 and TRBJ2-1, with D perhaps matching TRBD2 (5 bases). The DNA of the CDR3 is TGTGCCAGCAGAAAACTAGGCAACAATGAGCAGTTCTTC. Its protein product is CASRKLGNNEQFF.